This T cell receptor beta chain came from a study of cytomegalovirus exposure and HLA in healthy donors. The overall study: Of over 350 genotyped donors, around 86% grouped in the Caucasian-associated ancestry cluster. Study results and caveats: It was in a later analysis that TCR association rates were seen to vary by HLA locus, highest for DRB1 and lowest for HLA-C. The study flagged about 150 TCR beta chains as cytomegalovirus-associated.

CDR1 and CDR2 (germline): GTSNPN, SVGIG (reference sequence). The CDR3 covers 13 residues. V trimming: 7 bases; J trimming: 7 bases; junction bases outside the gene matches: 9. 60 Vbeta and 13 Jbeta primers were used in PCR. Using immunoSEQ multiplex PCR, the repertoire was profiled, and TCRdb retains in-frame clones only, with some absent. Of more than 65,000 clones listed, roughly 74% are singletons. This clone was seen only once. Its antigen is as yet unknown. This clonotype was obtained from a woman aged 60-70 years in good health and CMV-seropositive. The chain couples TRBV30 to TRBJ2-3; 9 bases are shared with TRBD2. Sequencing used PBMCs. This CDR3 reads CALGAGGPYTQYF. The CDR3 bases are TGTGCCTTAGGGGCGGGAGGGCCCTATACGCAGTATTTT.